A selection of T cell receptor beta chains follows, all from one sample in a study of beta chain features in type 1 diabetes. Libraries were prepared by immunoSEQ multiplex PCR; TCRdb keeps only in-frame clonotypes and omits some of them. The sample consists of 12,000 to 15,000 clones, 65% of them appearing once. The source material was stem cell memory CD4+ T cells from blood. The receptors here all came from a woman younger than 35 with type 1 diabetes. CDR3s include the opening cysteine and the closing phenylalanine or tryptophan. A D gene is named only where the DNA matches it firmly. Part of the rows lack a size; the others show once, few, many or a class for expanded clones.

j_call clone_size v_call d_call cdr3_nt cdr3_aa
TRBJ2-7 - TRBV10-3 - TGTGCCATCAGTGAGTTCCGCGAGGACGAGCAGTACTTC CAISEFREDEQYF
TRBJ2-7 - TRBV5-1 TRBD1 TGCGCCAGCAGGGGTGAGGGACAGGGGCGTCGCGAGCAGTACTTC CASRGEGQGRREQYF
TRBJ2-7 - TRBV6-5 - TGTGCCAGCAGCGCTCAACAGGAACGAGAGCAGTACTTC CASSAQQEREQYF
TRBJ2-7 - TRBV2 - TGTGCCAGCAGCTTTCGAGACAGCCACCCATACTTC CASSFRDSHPYF
TRBJ2-6 - TRBV25-1 - TGTGCCAGCAGTTTATCTGGGGCCAACGTCCTGACTTTC CASSLSGANVLTF
TRBJ2-3 - TRBV13 - TGTGCCAGCAGCCCTCGGCCGGGCGGGGTCCCAGATACGCAGTATTTT CASSPRPGGVPDTQYF
TRBJ2-7 few TRBV28 - TGTGCCAGCAGCGGAGGGGGGGCGTACGAGCAGTACTTC CASSGGGAYEQYF
TRBJ2-2 - TRBV5-4 TRBD2 TGTGCCAGCAGCTCCGGACTAGCGGGGAGCGTCGGTGAGCTGTTTTTT CASSSGLAGSVGELFF
TRBJ2-1 - TRBV7-2 TRBD1 TGTGCCAGCAGCTTTTGGGACAGGGGTTACAATGAGCAGTTCTTC CASSFWDRGYNEQFF
TRBJ1-1 - TRBV9 - TGTGCCAGCAGCGCCCACAGATACACTGAAGCTTTCTTT CASSAHRYTEAFF
TRBJ2-7 - TRBV7-9 - TGTGCCAGCAGCCCCCAGACTGACTACGAGCAGTACTTC CASSPQTDYEQYF
TRBJ1-2 - TRBV10-3 - TGTGCCATCAGTGAGTGGACAGAACGGGGCTACACCTTC CAISEWTERGYTF
TRBJ2-7 few TRBV6-1 TRBD1 TGTGCCAGCAGTGAAGGCGGGACAGGGATCTACGAGCAGTACTTC CASSEGGTGIYEQYF
TRBJ2-7 - TRBV5-1 - TGCGCCAGCAGCTTTTCAGGGGACACCTACGAGCAGTACTTC CASSFSGDTYEQYF
TRBJ1-1 - TRBV4-1 - TGCGCCAGCAGCCAAGATTTGAGCTCCGCTGAGGCTTTCTTT CASSQDLSSAEAFF
TRBJ1-5 few TRBV5-6 - TGTGCCAGCAGCGCAGGGGAAGGATCTCAGCCCCAGCATTTT CASSAGEGSQPQHF
TRBJ2-7 - TRBV7-2 - TGTGCCAGCAGCTTAAACCGGGCTGCGAGGGTCCAGTACTTC CASSLNRAARVQYF
TRBJ2-3 - TRBV5-4 TRBD2 TGTGCCAGCAGCTACCTAGCGGGGCACACAGATACGCAGTATTTT CASSYLAGHTDTQYF